Listed here are 28 T cell receptor beta chains from one sample, sequenced in a study of CD8+ T cells in alopecia areata (dated by TCRdb to the late 2010s). According to the study, the label for this sample's time point signals: less than five weeks on oral tofacitinib. The treatment or condition label, as the study defines it: oral pan-JAK inhibitor, 5-10 mg twice daily. The library came from the immunoSEQ multiplex PCR assay. For TCR sequencing, RNA was extracted from every sample and reverse transcribed into cDNA to serve as template. Entries here come from immuneACCESS through TCRdb and include only in-frame sequences with V and J called. Some clones fail to appear in such tables; in the studies checked, an unresolved V gene covers under half of the shortfall, and the cause of the remainder is unknown. For this sample there are 130,000 or so clones; approximately 90% appear just once. Jointly, the top ten make up less than 15% of the sample.

The source was CD8+ T cells sorted from blood, collected at week 4, from a patient treated with tofacitinib. The receptor set was obtained from a human donor with alopecia areata.

The rearrangement uses TRBV5-4 and TRBJ2-1; D gene ambiguous. Germline values: CDR1 SGHNT, CDR2 YYREEE (reference sequence). There are 12 residues in the CDR3. The V gene lost 0 bases and the J gene lost 5 bases, with 3 bases spanning the gap. The CDR3 sequence is CASSLANNEQFF. The CDR3 nucleotides read TGTGCCAGCAGCTTGGCGAACAATGAGCAGTTCTTC.

The V call is TRBV5-1, the J call TRBJ1-2; D remains unclear. The ends were cut back, 4 bases at V and 8 bases at J, with 15 bases in the middle. CDR1 is SGHRS, CDR2 YFSETQ, per germline. This CDR3 is 13 amino acids long. The CDR3 region is CASSGSSIEGYTF. The CDR3 DNA reads as TGCGCCAGCAGCGGAAGTTCAATAGAAGGCTACACCTTC. Using reference TRBV5-1 and TRBJ1-2 for the parts outside the CDR3, the full variable domain is KAGVTQTPRYLIKTRGQQVTLSCSPISGHRSVSWYQQTPGQGLQFLFEYFSETQRNKGNFPGRFSGRQFSNSRSEMNVSTLELGDSALYLCASSGSSIEGYTFGSGTRLTVV.

This clone was observed a handful of times. This chain joins TRBV7-7 and TRBJ2-3; 8 bases map to TRBD1. CDR1 and CDR2 (germline): SSHAT, FNYEAQ (reference sequence). This CDR3 spans 14 amino acids. After removal of 11 bases from V and 4 bases from J, the junction contained 11 bases not matched to a gene. The CDR3 nucleotides are TGTGCCGTTGTGGACAGGGCCTATCCAGATACGCAGTATTTT. Translating gives CAVVDRAYPDTQYF. Variable domain in full (rest from reference TRBV7-7 and TRBJ2-3): GAGVSQSPRYKVTKRGQDVTLRCDPISSHATLYWYQQALGQGPEFLTYFNYEAQPDKSGLPSDRFSAERPEGSISTLTIQRTEQRDSAMYRCAVVDRAYPDTQYFGPGTRLTVL.

The rearrangement uses TRBV5-4 and TRBJ2-1, with 7 nucleotides matching TRBD1. This CDR3 is built from 14 residues. Germline CDR1 reads SGHNT; CDR2 reads YYREEE (reference sequence). V gave up 0 bases and J gave up 9 bases; unmatched junction bases: 6. The CDR3 loop reads CASSLGDRVGEQFF. The CDR3, as DNA: TGTGCCAGCAGCTTGGGCGACAGGGTCGGTGAGCAGTTCTTC.

The gene calls are TRBV4-2 and TRBJ1-1, with unresolved D. CDR1 and CDR2 (germline): LGHNA, YNFKEQ. Trimming removed 8 bases at V and 4 bases at J, with 17 bases between. This CDR3 region has 14 residues. The CDR3 bases are TGTGCCAGCCTCCAAGAGGGTTTTGGCACTGAAGCTTTCTTT. It is translated as CASLQEGFGTEAFF.

The rearrangement joins TRBV30 to TRBJ1-1; 8 nucleotides agree with TRBD1. V lost 4 bases, J lost 6 bases, and 13 bases stayed unmatched. Germline loops: CDR1 GTSNPN, CDR2 SVGIG (reference sequence). This CDR3 is 15 amino acids long. The CDR3 is CAWNRPGTGSPEAFF. CDR3 DNA: TGTGCCTGGAACCGACCCGGGACAGGAAGCCCTGAAGCTTTCTTT.

Details on this clone: The sample carries other DNA sequences with the same CDR3. The chain carries TRBV30 and TRBJ2-7; D call uncertain. The CDR3 length is 11 residues. The germline gives CDR1 GTSNPN, CDR2 SVGIG (reference sequence). Trimming took 0 bases from V and 4 from J, leaving 4 bases between them. CDR3 amino acids: CAWSVGYEQYF. CDR3 nucleotide sequence: TGTGCCTGGAGTGTAGGATACGAGCAGTACTTC.

A remark on this clone: At one end the junction does not follow the germline gene, possibly because of a read error. The V call is TRBV5-4, the J call TRBJ1-3, with unresolved D. The CDR3 has 12 residues. Germline values: CDR1 SGHNT, CDR2 YYREEE (reference sequence). CDR3 bases: TGTGCCAGCAGCTTGGTTGGCGGGAGGTGGAATTTT. Translated, it gives CASSLVGGRWNF.

This chain uses TRBV5-1 with TRBJ2-2; the D is unclear. Looked up from germline, CDR1 is SGHRS and CDR2 is YFSETQ. There are 15 residues in the CDR3. V was trimmed by 1 base and J by 7 bases, leaving 14 bases between them. In DNA, the CDR3 is TGCGCCAGCAGCTTGTTTCTGGGGTGCCACGGGGAGCTGTTTTTT. This codes for CASSLFLGCHGELFF.

The chain is built from TRBV29-1 and TRBJ2-7, with 7 bases identical to TRBD1. The CDR3 totals 13 residues. The germline V gene encodes CDR1 SQVTM and CDR2 ANQGSEA. V gave up 2 bases and J gave up 7 bases; unmatched junction bases: 8. CDR3 nucleotide sequence: TGCAGCGTTGAAACGGGTCAGGGGGATGAGCAGTACTTC. Amino acid sequence: CSVETGQGDEQYF.

Only one count was recorded for this clone. This chain links TRBV19 with TRBJ1-1; 9 bases are shared with TRBD1. The V gene's germline CDR1 is LNHDA and CDR2 SQIVND (reference sequence). The trim removed 6 bases at V and 4 bases at J, leaving 0 bases unmatched. The CDR3 covers 12 residues. The chain's CDR3 is CASRQGATEAFF. CDR3 nucleotides: TGTGCCAGTAGACAGGGGGCCACTGAAGCTTTCTTT.

V usage is TRBV7-9 and J usage is TRBJ1-4, with TRBD1 matching over 7 bases. Germline CDR1 is SEHNR and CDR2 is FQNEAQ (reference sequence). V gave up 2 bases and J gave up 7 bases; unmatched junction bases: 13. CDR3 length: 17 amino acids. The CDR3 reads CASSLRGQFEFPEKLFF. The CDR3 DNA is TGTGCCAGCAGCTTACGGGGACAGTTCGAATTTCCTGAAAAACTGTTTTTT.

The sample holds a few counts of this clone. J is TRBJ2-1 and V is TRBV6-6; D is undetermined. Trimming stripped 2 bases from V and 10 bases from J, with 12 bases between. From germline, CDR1 is MNHNY and CDR2 SVGAGI (reference sequence). The CDR3 length is 13 residues. CDR3 coding DNA: TGTGCCAGCAGTTACCAGGTCCTCGGGGAGCAGTTCTTC. Its translation: CASSYQVLGEQFF.

CDR3 residues: CASSQIRDRVYEQYF. In nucleotides, the CDR3 is TGTGCCAGCAGCCAAATCCGGGACAGGGTCTACGAGCAGTACTTC. This sequence joins TRBV5-6 and TRBJ2-7, with 9 bases that match TRBD1. CDR1 is SGHDT, CDR2 YYEEEE, per germline. The J segment lost 3 bases and the V segment lost 4 bases, leaving 8 bases of the junction unmatched. This CDR3 spans 15 amino acids.

This clone was found a few times. The chain links TRBV7-9 to TRBJ2-7, with TRBD2 matching 7 bases. V was pared by 5 bases and J by 5 bases, with 15 bases of the junction left unmatched. The CDR3 sequence is 16 residues long. The germline V gene encodes CDR1 SEHNR and CDR2 FQNEAQ (reference sequence). CDR3 bases: TGTGCCAGCAGCCCTATCGGACTAGAAATGTCTGACGAGCAGTACTTC. It specifies CASSPIGLEMSDEQYF.

This clone has just a few counts. The V call is TRBV7-9, the J call TRBJ2-7; TRBD1 agrees at 9 bases. With 4 bases clipped from V and 3 bases from J, the junction kept 4 bases outside the gene matches. This CDR3 has 14 residues. The germline gives CDR1 SEHNR, CDR2 FQNEAQ (reference sequence). The CDR3 DNA reads TGTGCCAGCAGCTCCCGGACAGGGGACTACGAGCAGTACTTC. Translation gives CASSSRTGDYEQYF.

The rearrangement links TRBV4-1 to TRBJ2-1, with 11 bases matching TRBD1. The V and J ends lost 4 bases and 2 bases, in that order; junction bases with no gene match: 4. The CDR3 totals 16 residues. From germline, CDR1 is MGHRA and CDR2 YSYEKL. The CDR3 region is CASSPRDRGTYNEQFF. CDR3 nucleotides: TGCGCCAGCAGCCCCCGGGACAGGGGGACCTACAATGAGCAGTTCTTC.

The chain joins TRBV9 to TRBJ1-5; D remains unclear. The germline V gene has CDR1 SGDLS and CDR2 YYNGEE. V gave up 2 bases and J gave up 5 bases, with 8 bases separating them. CDR3 size: 13 residues. In nucleotides, the CDR3 is TGTGCCAGCAGCGTGGGAGCATATCAGCCCCAGCATTTT. Encoded protein: CASSVGAYQPQHF.

J is TRBJ2-7 and V is TRBV29-1, with unresolved D. The germline CDR1 and CDR2 sequences are SQVTM and ANQGSEA. This CDR3 is built from 14 residues. Trimming left V 3 bases short and J 1 base short, with 13 bases between. The CDR3 nucleotides are TGCAGCGTTGATCTCCCGGACCGATCCTACGAGCAGTACTTC. Its translation is CSVDLPDRSYEQYF.

The chain links TRBV10-3 to TRBJ2-1; D perhaps matches TRBD1 (6 bases). V dropped 2 bases and J dropped 10 bases, with 6 bases sitting between them. The CDR3 is 11 amino acids. From germline, CDR1 is ENHRY and CDR2 SYGVKD. The CDR3 bases are TGTGCCATCAGTGAGGGGGGCGAGCAGTTCTTC. Amino acids: CAISEGGEQFF.

The J gene is TRBJ2-7, the V gene TRBV7-9, with TRBD1 matching over 9 bases. The CDR3 extends over 17 amino acids. The ends lost 3 bases at V and 2 bases at J; junction bases unmatched: 11. Germline V gene lookup returns CDR1 SEHNR and CDR2 FQNEAQ (reference sequence). DNA for the CDR3: TGTGCCAGCAGCTTTCGAATCCGGGACAGGGCGCCCTACGAGCAGTACTTC. Its translation is CASSFRIRDRAPYEQYF.

This chain uses TRBV29-1 with TRBJ2-7; 11 nucleotides line up with TRBD1. CDR3 length equals 14 residues. Trimming cost V 6 bases and J 7 bases; bases outside gene matches: 11. Germline-derived CDR1 and CDR2 are SQVTM and ANQGSEA. The CDR3: CSVSRDRGMREQYF. The DNA of the CDR3 is TGCAGCGTAAGCCGGGACAGGGGGATGAGGGAGCAGTACTTC.

The V call is TRBV5-1, the J call TRBJ1-1; D uncertain. The CDR3 is 16 residues long. Per germline, CDR1 SGHRS and CDR2 YFSETQ. V was cut by 0 bases and J by 1 base, with 13 bases left in between. CDR3 sequence: CASSLVGPETNTEAFF. In nucleotides, the CDR3 is TGCGCCAGCAGCTTGGTTGGTCCAGAGACGAACACTGAAGCTTTCTTT. Supplemented by reference TRBV5-1 and TRBJ1-1, the full variable domain reads KAGVTQTPRYLIKTRGQQVTLSCSPISGHRSVSWYQQTPGQGLQFLFEYFSETQRNKGNFPGRFSGRQFSNSRSEMNVSTLELGDSALYLCASSLVGPETNTEAFFGQGTRLTVV.

The DNA for the CDR3 is TGCAGCGTTGAAGCCGACAGCAACAATGAGCAGTTCTTC. Its translation is CSVEADSNNEQFF. The V gene is TRBV29-1, the J gene TRBJ2-1, with D perhaps matching TRBD1 (5 bases). Germline loops: CDR1 SQVTM, CDR2 ANQGSEA. V shed 1 base and J shed 5 bases, with 9 bases lying between them. The CDR3 sequence is 13 residues long.

This clone has a single count. V and J are TRBV5-1 and TRBJ1-1; D is possibly TRBD1 (6 bases). This CDR3 has 15 amino acids. Germline CDR1 SGHRS, CDR2 YFSETQ. Trimming cost V 4 bases and J 1 base, with 14 bases left between them. CDR3: CASSEVAGANTEAFF. The CDR3 DNA reads TGCGCCAGCAGCGAGGTGGCAGGGGCGAACACTGAAGCTTTCTTT. Combining the CDR3 with reference TRBV5-1 and TRBJ1-1 gives the whole variable domain KAGVTQTPRYLIKTRGQQVTLSCSPISGHRSVSWYQQTPGQGLQFLFEYFSETQRNKGNFPGRFSGRQFSNSRSEMNVSTLELGDSALYLCASSEVAGANTEAFFGQGTRLTVV.

The chain combines TRBV29-1 with TRBJ2-7; 9 bases agree with TRBD2. The CDR3 has 14 amino acids. V was clipped by 0 bases and J by 6 bases; unmatched bases: 6. Germline V CDR1 and CDR2: SQVTM, ANQGSEA. The CDR3 reads CSVEELAGSGEQYF. For the CDR3, the DNA is TGCAGCGTTGAAGAACTAGCGGGTTCGGGCGAGCAGTACTTC.

V is TRBV6-5 and J is TRBJ2-1; TRBD1 matches 8 bases. This CDR3 region has 15 residues. The germline CDR1 and CDR2 sequences are MNHEY and SVGAGI. V was pared by 6 bases and J by 0 bases, with 4 bases of the junction left unmatched. The CDR3 reads CASSQTGGSYNEQFF. CDR3 coding DNA: TGTGCCAGCAGCCAAACAGGGGGCTCCTACAATGAGCAGTTCTTC.

CDR3 in DNA: TGTGCCAGTAGTATTTCCGAGAACACTGAAGCTTTCTTT. As protein: CASSISENTEAFF. The chain combines TRBV19 with TRBJ1-1; D call uncertain. CDR3 length: 13 amino acids. In germline, CDR1 is LNHDA, CDR2 SQIVND (reference sequence). Trimming cost V 3 bases and J 1 base, with 6 bases left between them.